This T cell receptor (beta chain) was recorded in a study of identical twins. The J segment lost 3 bases and the V segment lost 5 bases, leaving 9 bases of the junction unmatched. The CDR3 is 14 amino acids. Germline V gene lookup returns CDR1 DFQATT and CDR2 SNEGSKA (reference sequence). A universal primer binding site was introduced by template switching. The final cDNA contained unique molecular identifiers. TCRdb used MiXCR to reprocess the 5' RACE reads, holding one entry per CDR3 protein. The data hold more than 650 distinct CDR3 sequences, with approximately 62% observed a single time. The receptor was derived from a woman aged 18 to 35 in good health. This table probably holds off-target reads from a library built for another chain. The chain recombines TRBV20-1 with TRBJ1-1; 7 nucleotides align to TRBD1. Specimen: CD4+ T cells sorted from blood. This CDR3 is CSALSRGVDTEAFF. The CDR3 coding sequence is TGCAGTGCTCTGTCCAGGGGGGTTGACACTGAAGCTTTCTTT.